This TCR beta chain was identified in a study of T cell responses to AZD1222 COVID-19 vaccine. CDR1 and CDR2 (germline): KGHSH, LQKENI. V gave up 3 bases and J gave up 0 bases, with 8 bases separating them. CDR3 length: 14 amino acids. The repertoire was sequenced with immunoSEQ multiplex PCR; TCRdb's copy has only in-frame clones and lacks some. Counted here are 45,000 to 65,000 clones, approximately 80% occurring once; the ten biggest clones make up around 5%. Broader study findings: The donors showed a predominance of white British ancestry and of females, with possible underestimation of clonal diversity. Spike-specific TCR breadth and depth were elevated following two AZD1222 doses.

Notes on this clone: Its antigen is not identified.

This chain connects TRBV18 to TRBJ1-2, with D possibly TRBD1 on 5 matching bases. This sample comprised peripheral blood, obtained 28 days after the second AZD1222 dose. The sequence came from an adult who received the AZD1222 COVID-19 vaccine. CDR3 region: CASSPSRANYGYTF. The CDR3 DNA is TGTGCCAGCTCACCGTCCAGGGCTAACTATGGCTACACCTTC.